This TCR beta chain was recorded in a study of T cells after yellow fever vaccination. CDR3 size: 15 residues. The V and J ends lost 0 bases and 4 bases respectively, with 11 bases between them. Looked up from germline, CDR1 is LGHNA and CDR2 is YSLEER. This clonotype was seen repeatedly, ten times or more. Its target is not known. Broader study findings: Most clones from primary vaccination were detected again post-booster (roughly 95% CD4, 88% CD8).

They built TCR cDNA with 5'RACE template switching, a step that put in a universal primer site and UMIs. TCRdb redid the calling of the 5' RACE reads with MiXCR, one entry per CDR3 protein. Here the sample spans about 120,000 distinct CDR3 sequences, about 8.8% being singletons. This chain joins TRBV4-3 and TRBJ2-3, with D uncertain. Sample: CD8+ T cells sorted from PBMCs, taken on the day of the yellow fever booster vaccination. This sequence originates from a man aged 18 to 30 who received the YFV17D yellow fever vaccine. The CDR3 coding sequence is TGCGCCAGCAGCCAAGAGGAAAGGACCGCAGATACGCAGTATTTT. This gives the protein CASSQEERTADTQYF.